This is a list of T cell receptor beta chains from one sample in a study of beta chain features in type 1 diabetes. Sequencing used immunoSEQ multiplex PCR; TCRdb keeps in-frame clones, though not all of them. The table shows about 140,000 clones, with around 7% occurring only once. Sequenced input: central memory CD4+ T cells from blood. These TCRs come from a young woman in good health. CDR3s include the opening cysteine and the closing phenylalanine or tryptophan. The D gene is left open where the match is weak. Size values are once, few and many counts, or a class for expanded clones, and some rows have none.

clone size | D gene | J gene | V gene | CDR3 protein | CDR3 DNA
many | TRBD2 | TRBJ2-1 | TRBV4-3 | CASSQEVAGNSYNEQFF | TGCGCCAGCAGCCAAGAAGTAGCGGGCAACTCCTACAATGAGCAGTTCTTC
few | NA | TRBJ2-5 | TRBV2 | CASSGRQEETQYF | TGTGCCAGCAGTGGTAGACAGGAAGAGACCCAGTACTTC
few | TRBD1 | TRBJ1-3 | TRBV4-2 | CASSQGQGGGNTIYF | TGTGCCAGCAGCCAAGGACAGGGAGGTGGAAACACCATATATTTT
many | TRBD1 | TRBJ2-4 | TRBV5-1 | CASSPGGQEWDIQYF | TGCGCCAGCAGCCCCGGCGGACAGGAATGGGACATTCAGTACTTC
NA | NA | TRBJ1-5 | TRBV6-1 | CASSGPGNLNSNQPQHF | TGTGCCAGCAGTGGTCCGGGAAACCTTAATAGCAATCAGCCCCAGCATTTT
NA | NA | TRBJ1-4 | TRBV6-5 | CASSYNLNEKLFF | TGTGCCAGCAGTTACAACTTAAATGAAAAACTGTTTTTT
NA | TRBD1 | TRBJ2-5 | TRBV2 | CASRARGQGETQYF | TGTGCCAGCAGGGCCAGGGGGCAGGGGGAGACCCAGTACTTC
few | NA | TRBJ2-5 | TRBV18 | CASSSYQQETQYF | TGTGCCAGCTCATCTTACCAGCAAGAGACCCAGTACTTC
NA | TRBD2 | TRBJ2-1 | TRBV7-9 | CASSFPPGREQFF | TGTGCCAGCAGCTTCCCGCCCGGGAGGGAGCAGTTCTTC
NA | NA | TRBJ1-1 | TRBV5-4 | CASSLDMWTGMNTEAFF | TGTGCCAGCAGCTTGGATATGTGGACGGGGATGAACACTGAAGCTTTCTTT
few | TRBD2 | TRBJ2-1 | TRBV29-1 | CSVVRLAGGTSYNEQFF | TGCAGCGTTGTTCGTCTAGCGGGAGGCACCTCCTACAATGAGCAGTTCTTC
NA | NA | TRBJ1-2 | TRBV19 | CASSRKGDYGYTF | TGTGCCAGTAGTCGTAAAGGAGATTATGGCTACACCTTC
few | TRBD2 | TRBJ2-5 | TRBV28 | CASSLISGVQETQYF | TGTGCCAGCAGTTTAATTAGCGGGGTCCAAGAGACCCAGTACTTC
NA | NA | TRBJ2-4 | TRBV7-9 | CASSLSGAVGNIQYF | TGTGCCAGCAGCTTATCAGGGGCGGTGGGGAACATTCAGTACTTC
NA | NA | TRBJ1-1 | TRBV7-2 | CASSVGEDTEAFF | TGTGCCAGCAGCGTAGGGGAGGACACTGAAGCTTTCTTT
few | TRBD2 | TRBJ2-1 | TRBV7-2 | CASSPAGGGANEQFF | TGTGCCAGCAGCCCAGCGGGAGGCGGGGCAAATGAGCAGTTCTTC
few | NA | TRBJ2-1 | TRBV23-1 | CASSQSVLGGLGEYNEQFF | TGCGCCAGCAGTCAATCCGTACTGGGTGGGCTAGGGGAATACAATGAGCAGTTCTTC
few | NA | TRBJ2-1 | TRBV7-7 | CASSLGGVPYNEQFF | TGTGCTAGCAGCTTAGGGGGAGTACCCTACAATGAGCAGTTCTTC
many | TRBD1 | TRBJ2-7 | TRBV4-2 | CASSTPGQGSNEQYF | TGTGCCAGCAGCACACCGGGACAGGGGAGCAACGAGCAGTACTTC
NA | TRBD1 | TRBJ1-5 | TRBV28 | CASRMTGIVGNQPQHF | TGTGCCAGCAGGATGACAGGGATCGTCGGCAATCAGCCCCAGCATTTT
few | NA | TRBJ1-2 | TRBV6-5 | CASSYGQSFYGYTF | TGTGCCAGCAGTTACGGACAATCCTTCTATGGCTACACCTTC
few | TRBD2 | TRBJ2-3 | TRBV7-3 | CASSTISGERDTQYF | TGTGCCAGCAGCACCATTAGCGGGGAAAGGGATACGCAGTATTTT
many | TRBD2 | TRBJ2-1 | TRBV15 | CATSPTSSGLYNEQFF | TGTGCCACCAGTCCTACTTCTAGCGGATTATACAATGAGCAGTTCTTC
NA | TRBD2 | TRBJ2-3 | TRBV30 | CAWTSGRYSTDTQYF | TGTGCCTGGACTAGCGGGAGGTATAGCACAGATACGCAGTATTTT
NA | TRBD2 | TRBJ2-7 | TRBV18 | CASTPGTSGTGLNEQYF | TGTGCCAGCACCCCCGGGACTAGCGGGACCGGCCTAAACGAGCAGTACTTC
NA | TRBD2 | TRBJ2-7 | TRBV4-2 | CASSPGTSGYSYEQYF | TGTGCCAGCAGCCCTGGGACTAGCGGATATTCCTACGAGCAGTACTTC
NA | NA | TRBJ2-7 | TRBV30 | CAWSALRLLTYEQYF | TGTGCCTGGAGTGCTTTGAGACTACTGACCTACGAGCAGTACTTC
NA | NA | TRBJ1-1 | TRBV7-3 | CASSIQGENTEAFF | TGTGCCAGCAGCATACAGGGAGAGAACACTGAAGCTTTCTTT
NA | NA | TRBJ1-5 | TRBV19 | CASSRVERGSRQPQHF | TGTGCCAGTAGTAGGGTTGAAAGGGGTTCCCGCCAGCCCCAGCATTTT
NA | NA | TRBJ2-1 | TRBV4-2 | CASSQKLQNLYNEQFF | TGTGCCAGCAGCCAGAAGCTACAGAATTTGTACAATGAGCAGTTCTTC
many | TRBD1 | TRBJ2-3 | TRBV25-1 | CASSGSGQAKDTQYF | TGTGCCAGCAGTGGCAGCGGACAGGCCAAAGATACGCAGTATTTT
few | TRBD1 | TRBJ1-1 | TRBV9 | CASSLTGGQNTEAFF | TGTGCCAGCAGCTTAACAGGGGGCCAGAACACTGAAGCTTTCTTT
many | NA | TRBJ2-7 | TRBV6-6 | CASTRAYGYEQYF | TGTGCCAGCACCCGAGCTTACGGTTACGAGCAGTACTTC
NA | TRBD2 | TRBJ2-7 | TRBV27 | CASSGKGTSGTYEQYF | TGTGCCAGCAGCGGAAAAGGGACTAGCGGTACCTACGAGCAGTACTTC
NA | NA | TRBJ2-3 | TRBV7-9 | CASSLNRVGDTQYF | TGTGCCAGCAGCCTAAACAGGGTAGGCGATACGCAGTATTTT
few | TRBD2 | TRBJ2-1 | TRBV19 | CASNRGSSGSFNEQFF | TGTGCCAGTAACAGGGGAAGTAGCGGGAGTTTCAATGAGCAGTTCTTC
few | TRBD1 | TRBJ1-1 | TRBV6-5 | CASSSRTGGQGEAFF | TGTGCCAGCAGTTCCCGGACAGGCGGCCAGGGTGAAGCTTTCTTT
few | NA | TRBJ2-5 | TRBV6-6 | CASRWGGAETQYF | TGTGCCAGCAGATGGGGGGGGGCAGAGACCCAGTACTTC
few | NA | TRBJ2-5 | TRBV5-1 | CASSFGAEGRETQYF | TGCGCCAGCAGCTTCGGGGCGGAGGGACGGGAGACCCAGTACTTC
few | TRBD2 | TRBJ2-5 | TRBV4-2 | CASSRTSGEGAETQYF | TGTGCCAGCAGCCGAACTAGCGGGGAGGGGGCAGAGACCCAGTACTTC
NA | TRBD1 | TRBJ2-7 | TRBV4-3 | CASSQQAGTGDEQYF | TGCGCCAGCAGCCAGCAGGCCGGGACAGGGGACGAGCAGTACTTC
few | TRBD2 | TRBJ2-5 | TRBV15 | CATSRGTSGRSQETQYF | TGTGCCACCAGCAGAGGGACTAGCGGGAGGTCCCAAGAGACCCAGTACTTC
NA | NA | TRBJ2-7 | TRBV11-2 | CASSLDPAATYEQYF | TGTGCCAGCAGCTTAGATCCTGCAGCGACCTACGAGCAGTACTTC
NA | TRBD1 | TRBJ2-5 | TRBV6-1 | CASSKRQGLGETQYF | TGTGCCAGCAGTAAGAGACAGGGATTGGGGGAGACCCAGTACTTC
few | NA | TRBJ1-5 | TRBV18 | CASSPNSIRYGANSNQPQHF | TGTGCCAGCTCACCGAATTCCATACGATATGGTGCGAATAGCAATCAGCCCCAGCATTTT
NA | NA | TRBJ2-7 | TRBV28 | CASSLLVEQYF | TGTGCCAGCAGTTTACTAGTCGAGCAGTACTTC